The rows below give T cell receptor beta chains drawn from one sample of a study of CD8 T cells in ankylosing spondylitis. Each CDR3 protein gets one entry after TCRdb re-called the 5' RACE reads with MiXCR. The sample lists around 230,000 distinct CDR3 sequences, around 9.1% occurring once. Sequenced: blood, either unsorted or a sorted T cell fraction (not recorded which). Source of these receptors: a male donor with ankylosing spondylitis or in good health (not recorded which). Each CDR3 is given with its conserved first and last residue. The D gene is left open where the match is weak. The listing skips clone size in some rows; elsewhere it reads once, few, many or a size class.

d_gene,abundance,j_gene,v_gene,CDR3aa,CDR3nt
-,many,TRBJ2-3,TRBV20-1,CSLARGRVTDTQYF,TGCAGCCTAGCCCGGGGGCGCGTGACAGATACGCAGTATTTT
-,few,TRBJ1-2,TRBV6-1,CASRGTGRVWGYTF,TGTGCCAGCAGAGGTACGGGCAGGGTCTGGGGCTACACCTTC
-,many,TRBJ2-1,TRBV3-1,CASSQAIALFF,TGTGCCAGCAGCCAAGCAATAGCACTGTTCTTC
-,many,TRBJ1-5,TRBV12-3/TRBV12-4,CASSPGSGRQPQHF,TGTGCCAGCAGTCCAGGGTCGGGCCGTCAGCCCCAGCATTTT
-,few,TRBJ2-7,TRBV30,CAWNAKGPIEQYF,TGTGCCTGGAACGCAAAGGGCCCGATCGAGCAGTACTTC
-,many,TRBJ2-2,TRBV2,CASSEEGNTGELFF,TGTGCCAGCAGTGAAGAGGGGAACACCGGGGAGCTGTTTTTT
TRBD1,few,TRBJ1-2,TRBV5-1,CASSPGQPLANYGYTF,TGCGCCAGCAGCCCGGGACAGCCCTTAGCTAACTATGGCTACACCTTC
-,many,TRBJ2-1,TRBV19,CASSRRGNEQFF,TGTGCCAGTAGTAGACGGGGAAATGAGCAGTTCTTC
-,few,TRBJ2-7,TRBV7-2,CASSLGVLRAYEQYF,TGTGCCAGCAGCTTAGGTGTTTTACGGGCCTACGAGCAGTACTTC
-,few,TRBJ1-2,TRBV7-8,CASSFETGPNYGYTF,TGTGCCAGCAGCTTTGAGACGGGGCCTAACTATGGCTACACCTTC
-,many,TRBJ2-7,TRBV7-2,CASSPRAYEQYF,TGTGCCAGCAGCCCCCGTGCCTACGAGCAGTACTTC
-,-,TRBJ1-1,TRBV6-5,CASSYALRNTEAFF,TGTGCCAGCAGTTACGCCCTTCGGAACACTGAAGCTTTCTTT
TRBD1,many,TRBJ1-4,TRBV12-3/TRBV12-4,CASSLDRGPQLFF,TGTGCCAGCAGTCTGGACAGGGGGCCGCAACTGTTTTTT
-,few,TRBJ1-1,TRBV7-9,CASSFDDTEAFF,TGTGCCAGCAGCTTCGATGATACTGAAGCTTTCTTT
-,many,TRBJ2-7,TRBV21-1,CASSKEYDYEQYF,TGTGCCAGCAGCAAAGAGTACGACTACGAGCAGTACTTC
-,few,TRBJ2-5,TRBV29-1,CSVGRAPQETQYF,TGCAGCGTTGGGAGGGCCCCCCAAGAGACCCAGTACTTC
TRBD1,-,TRBJ1-2,TRBV4-2,CASSQDLGTGQYGYTF,TGTGCCAGCAGCCAAGACCTTGGGACAGGTCAATATGGCTACACCTTC
TRBD1,many,TRBJ1-4,TRBV5-1,CASSTDRGSEKLFF,TGCGCCAGCAGCACCGACAGGGGAAGCGAAAAACTGTTTTTT
-,many,TRBJ2-3,TRBV4-2,CASSQGNSLGMGGEGDTQYF,TGTGCCAGCAGCCAAGGAAACAGCCTAGGGATGGGGGGAGAGGGAGATACGCAGTATTTT
-,many,TRBJ1-1,TRBV6-1,CASSLGLSNMNTEAFF,TGTGCCAGCAGCCTAGGACTGTCGAACATGAACACTGAAGCTTTCTTT
-,many,TRBJ1-1,TRBV7-9,CASSWTENTEAFF,TGTGCCAGCAGCTGGACAGAGAACACTGAAGCTTTCTTT
TRBD1,many,TRBJ2-7,TRBV6-6,CASSRDRGEQYF,TGTGCCAGCAGCAGGGACAGGGGCGAGCAGTACTTC
TRBD2,many,TRBJ2-5,TRBV5-1,CASSLALGLAGGETQYF,TGCGCCAGCAGCTTGGCCCTAGGACTAGCGGGAGGAGAGACCCAGTACTTC
-,many,TRBJ2-2,TRBV29-1,CSVERQTGELFF,TGCAGCGTTGAACGCCAGACCGGGGAGCTGTTTTTT
-,many,TRBJ2-3,TRBV4-3,CASSQDSRGPADTQYF,TGCGCCAGCAGCCAAGATTCCAGGGGACCAGCAGATACGCAGTATTTT
TRBD2,many,TRBJ2-1,TRBV19,CASSMNSGGASNEQFF,TGTGCCAGTAGTATGAATAGCGGGGGGGCCTCCAATGAGCAGTTCTTC
-,many,TRBJ2-5,TRBV29-1,CSVESTGILYQETQYF,TGCAGCGTTGAATCTACAGGGATTCTGTACCAAGAGACCCAGTACTTC
-,many,TRBJ1-2,TRBV20-1,CSATSRDYGYTF,TGCAGTGCAACCTCTCGGGACTATGGCTACACCTTC
TRBD1,many,TRBJ1-5,TRBV12-3/TRBV12-4,CASSQGADQPQHF,TGTGCCAGCTCCCAGGGGGCGGATCAGCCCCAGCATTTT
TRBD1,many,TRBJ1-3,TRBV28,CASSLAGQVRDTIYF,TGTGCCAGCAGTTTAGCAGGACAGGTTCGGGACACCATATATTTT
-,many,TRBJ2-5,TRBV23-1,CASSPPGTIDFLPQETQYF,TGCGCCAGCAGTCCACCCGGGACCATCGATTTCTTGCCACAAGAGACCCAGTACTTC
TRBD2,many,TRBJ2-7,TRBV6-1,CASSLGLAGSYEQYF,TGTGCCAGCAGTCTGGGACTAGCGGGCTCCTACGAGCAGTACTTC
-,-,TRBJ1-1,TRBV12-3/TRBV12-4,CASSLARTGTEAFF,TGTGCCAGCAGTTTAGCCAGGACGGGCACTGAAGCTTTCTTT
-,few,TRBJ1-6,TRBV6-5,CASSYAMSSYNSPLHF,TGTGCCAGCAGTTACGCGATGAGCTCCTATAATTCACCCCTCCACTTT
-,few,TRBJ2-7,TRBV20-1,CSARGERPYEQYF,TGCAGTGCTAGAGGGGAGCGGCCCTACGAGCAGTACTTC
-,many,TRBJ2-3,TRBV6-1,CASSDQQGSTDTQYF,TGTGCCAGCAGTGACCAACAGGGTAGCACAGATACGCAGTATTTT
-,few,TRBJ1-1,TRBV7-9,CASSIRPPGDTEAFF,TGTGCCAGCAGCATTAGACCGCCAGGCGACACTGAAGCTTTCTTT
TRBD1,few,TRBJ1-2,TRBV5-4,CASSLGMGQSISGYTF,TGTGCCAGCAGCTTGGGGATGGGACAGTCGATCTCTGGCTACACCTTC
-,many,TRBJ2-5,TRBV10-3,CAISDAGSRSQETQYF,TGTGCCATCAGTGACGCCGGTTCTAGGAGCCAAGAGACCCAGTACTTC
TRBD2,-,TRBJ2-5,TRBV20-1,CSSSSLAGNQETQYF,TGCAGTTCTAGTTCCCTAGCGGGGAACCAAGAGACCCAGTACTTC
TRBD1,-,TRBJ2-3,TRBV7-2,CASSSAGQGRDTQYF,TGTGCCAGCAGCTCCGCGGGACAGGGAAGAGATACGCAGTATTTT
TRBD2,many,TRBJ2-1,TRBV29-1,CSVPGREYNEQFF,TGCAGCGTTCCCGGGAGGGAGTACAATGAGCAGTTCTTC
-,many,TRBJ2-1,TRBV5-1,CASSLAGSLSPYNEQFF,TGCGCCAGCAGCTTGGCGGGCAGTCTTAGCCCATACAATGAGCAGTTCTTC
TRBD2,many,TRBJ2-1,TRBV5-1,CASSPTSGRGNEQFF,TGCGCCAGCAGCCCCACTAGCGGGAGAGGGAATGAGCAGTTCTTC
-,many,TRBJ1-5,TRBV27,CASSLFWQGGQPQHF,TGTGCCAGCAGTTTATTTTGGCAGGGTGGTCAGCCCCAGCATTTT
TRBD1,-,TRBJ1-6,TRBV11-2,CASRTNRGKEAPLHF,TGTGCCAGCAGAACGAACAGGGGGAAGGAGGCACCCCTCCACTTT
-,many,TRBJ2-7,TRBV6-1,CASSPQELLPYEQYF,TGTGCCAGCAGTCCTCAGGAGCTCCTCCCCTACGAGCAGTACTTC
-,-,TRBJ2-7,TRBV7-6,CASSYSSGDYEQYF,TGTGCCAGCAGCTACAGTTCTGGGGACTACGAGCAGTACTTC
-,few,TRBJ2-3,TRBV12-3/TRBV12-4,CASSPPGARDTQYF,TGTGCCAGCAGCCCCCCTGGGGCGCGTGATACGCAGTATTTT
-,few,TRBJ2-1,TRBV20-1,CSALAGAAYNEQFF,TGCAGTGCTCTAGCAGGGGCGGCCTACAATGAGCAGTTCTTC
-,-,TRBJ1-4,TRBV5-5,CASSLDAMAEKLFF,TGTGCCAGCAGCTTGGACGCGATGGCGGAAAAACTGTTTTTT